Below, 22 T cell receptor beta chains from the same sample are listed, as sequenced in a study of blood T cell repertoires in COVID-19. Only in-frame clones appear in the TCRdb table, and some are missing; sequencing was by immunoSEQ multiplex PCR. This sample has 35,000 to 45,000 clones, with around 90% found just once. Sample: peripheral blood. These receptor sequences come from a human donor in a cohort sampled during active COVID-19.

J is TRBJ1-4 and V is TRBV2, with TRBD1 identical over 11 bases. The CDR3 totals 15 residues. The junction had 5 bases not matched to a gene; V was cut back by 5 bases and J by 6 bases. Germline CDR1 is SNHLY and CDR2 is FYNNEI. The CDR3 here is CASSTDRGLYEKLFF. The CDR3 DNA is TGTGCCAGCAGTACGGACAGGGGGCTTTATGAAAAACTGTTTTTT.

Concerning this clone itself: A read error may account for a junction end that differs from germline. The chain links TRBV18 to TRBJ2-7; tentative D call: TRBD1 (6 bases). From germline, CDR1 is KGHSH and CDR2 LQKENI. The CDR3 has 14 residues. DNA for the CDR3: TGTGCCAGCTCAGACAGGACCGCGTCCTCCGAGCAGTACTTC. This gives the protein CASSDRTASSEQYF.

This clone was recorded once. The V call is TRBV7-2, the J call TRBJ2-1; TRBD2 matches at 13 bases. The CDR3 is 16 amino acids. The germline V gene encodes CDR1 SGHTA and CDR2 FQGNSA. V shed 1 base, J shed 6 bases, and the junction held 3 bases outside the gene matches. CDR3 in amino acids: CASSLVGLAGANEQFF. CDR3 DNA: TGTGCCAGCAGCTTAGTAGGACTAGCGGGAGCCAATGAGCAGTTCTTC. Full variable domain (rest looked up from reference TRBV7-2 and TRBJ2-1): GAGVSQSPSNKVTEKGKDVELRCDPISGHTALYWYRQSLGQGLEFLIYFQGNSAPDKSGLPSDRFSAERTGGSVSTLTIQRTQQEDSAVYLCASSLVGLAGANEQFFGPGTRLTVL.

The chain has TRBV7-9 and TRBJ2-1, with 7 bases that match TRBD1. Germline V gene data show CDR1 as SEHNR and CDR2 as FQNEAQ (reference sequence). This CDR3 has 16 amino acids. V lost 1 base, J lost 9 bases, and 12 bases stayed unmatched. The CDR3 loop is CASSLGRGQQQGEQFF. The CDR3, as DNA: TGTGCCAGCAGCTTAGGTCGGGGACAGCAGCAGGGTGAGCAGTTCTTC.

The CDR3 spells CASSPSGQGLAGANVLTF. As DNA, the CDR3 is TGCGCCAGCAGCCCCTCGGGACAGGGGCTCGCTGGGGCCAACGTCCTGACTTTC. V is TRBV5-1 and J is TRBJ2-6, with 10 positions matching TRBD1. Trimming took 4 bases from V and 2 from J; bases not matched to a gene: 9. The CDR3 consists of 18 residues. Germline CDR1 and CDR2: SGHRS and YFSETQ.

V usage is TRBV3-1 (or the pseudogene TRBV3-2) and J usage is TRBJ2-7; D perhaps matches TRBD2 (6 bases). CDR1 LGHDT and CDR2 YNNKEL come from the germline V gene (reference sequence). Deletions cut 1 base from V and 4 bases from J, with 17 bases between. The CDR3 has 16 residues. CDR3 sequence reads: CASSQAGYSGVYEQYF. The CDR3 DNA follows: TGTGCCAGCAGCCAAGCGGGATACTCGGGGGTATACGAGCAGTACTTC.

The rearrangement joins TRBV7-2 to TRBJ2-2; 8 positions agree with TRBD2. V was pared by 4 bases and J by 1 base, with 8 bases of the junction left unmatched. Per the germline V gene, CDR1 is SGHTA and CDR2 is FQGNSA. The CDR3 is 17 amino acids. The CDR3, as DNA: TGTGCCAGCAGCTCCGGGACTAGTGCCTTGAACACCGGGGAGCTGTTTTTT. This translates into CASSSGTSALNTGELFF.

This sequence joins TRBV4-1 and TRBJ1-2; D is possibly TRBD1 (5 bases). This CDR3 has 15 amino acids. Trimming cost V 0 bases and J 0 bases, with 8 bases left between them. Germline CDR1 is MGHRA and CDR2 is YSYEKL. CDR3 sequence: CASSQEGLSNYGYTF. CDR3 in DNA: TGCGCCAGCAGCCAAGAGGGACTTTCTAACTATGGCTACACCTTC.

The chain employs TRBV2 and TRBJ1-3, with 10 bases that match TRBD1. Per germline, CDR1 SNHLY and CDR2 FYNNEI. Unmatched junction bases numbered 6, after V lost 6 bases and J lost 4 bases. The CDR3 consists of 15 residues. This chain's CDR3 is CASRSPGQGGNTIYF. The CDR3 bases are TGTGCCAGCAGATCACCGGGACAGGGGGGAAACACCATATATTTT.

The chain employs TRBV7-6 and TRBJ2-5, with TRBD1 as a possible D gene (6 bases). The CDR3 runs 15 residues. Per the germline V gene, CDR1 is SGHVS and CDR2 is FNYEAQ. V gave up 4 bases and J gave up 5 bases, with 17 bases separating them. CDR3 region: CASSSSWGLGETQYF. CDR3 sequence (DNA): TGTGCCAGCAGCTCGTCTTGGGGGCTGGGGGAGACCCAGTACTTC.

This clone was detected once. J is TRBJ1-5 and V is TRBV6-5, with 7 bases that match TRBD1. The CDR3 consists of 14 residues. J lost 3 bases, V lost 6 bases, and 5 bases had no gene match. Germline assignment: CDR1 MNHEY and CDR2 SVGAGI. CDR3 region: CASREGQTNQPQHF. The CDR3 nucleotides are TGTGCCAGCAGGGAGGGACAGACCAATCAGCCCCAGCATTTT.

The chain joins TRBV5-6 to TRBJ2-7; TRBD1 aligns across 9 bases. Germline trimming cut 0 bases from V and 3 bases from J; bases unmatched to any gene: 1. CDR1 and CDR2 (germline): SGHDT, YYEEEE. The CDR3 runs 14 residues. The CDR3 loop is CASSLGQGGYEQYF. The DNA of the CDR3 is TGTGCCAGCAGCTTGGGACAGGGGGGCTACGAGCAGTACTTC.

The genes are TRBV11-2 and TRBJ2-7; possibly TRBD1 for D (6 bases). The germline V and J ends were trimmed by 4 bases and 0 bases, with 10 bases remaining between them. The CDR3 is 14 amino acids. Germline CDR1 SGHAT, CDR2 FQNNGV. The CDR3 protein is CASSYRESSYEQYF. The CDR3 DNA is TGTGCCAGCAGCTACAGGGAGAGCTCCTACGAGCAGTACTTC.

The chain is built from TRBV7-9 and TRBJ2-1; 10 bases map to TRBD2. V shed 7 bases and J 8 bases; nucleotides not matched to a gene: 20. The germline V gene encodes CDR1 SEHNR and CDR2 FQNEAQ (reference sequence). This CDR3 is 18 amino acids long. As DNA, the CDR3 is TGTGCCAGCACCCTCCCCCCCAGGCTAGCGGGGGCCCGGCATGAGCAGTTCTTC. The encoded protein is CASTLPPRLAGARHEQFF.

The chain joins TRBV27 to TRBJ2-3; 11 bases map to TRBD2. With V trimmed by 4 bases and J by 3 bases, 3 bases remained unmatched. The CDR3 sequence is 15 residues long. The germline CDR1 and CDR2 sequences are MNHEY and SMNVEV (reference sequence). The CDR3 DNA sequence: TGTGCCAGCAGTTCACCTAGCGGGAGGACAGATACGCAGTATTTT. Translated: CASSSPSGRTDTQYF.

This clone is medium-sized (0.01 to 0.1%). The rearrangement links TRBV3-1 (or the pseudogene TRBV3-2) to TRBJ2-1; the match to TRBD2 covers 8 bases. With V trimmed by 2 bases and J by 3 bases, 6 bases remained unmatched. The CDR3 sequence is 16 residues long. Per germline, CDR1 LGHDT and CDR2 YNNKEL (reference sequence). In DNA, the CDR3 is TGTGCCAGCAGCCAAATACTTGCGGGGGGCTACAATGAGCAGTTCTTC. This codes for CASSQILAGGYNEQFF.

The chain combines TRBV28 with TRBJ1-6, with D unclear. The CDR3 sequence is 13 residues long. CDR1 is MDHEN, CDR2 SYDVKM, per germline. The V and J ends lost 8 bases and 0 bases respectively, with 5 bases between them. CDR3 coding DNA: TGTGCCAGCCGGGGCTCCTATAATTCACCCCTCCACTTT. This codes for CASRGSYNSPLHF.

V usage is TRBV27 and J usage is TRBJ2-7; 9 nucleotides agree with TRBD2. Germline CDR1 and CDR2: MNHEY and SMNVEV (reference sequence). This CDR3 comprises 19 residues. With V trimmed by 0 bases and J by 5 bases, 17 bases remained unmatched. DNA of the CDR3: TGTGCCAGCAGTTTATCAGGGTCTGCCGGGACTAGCTTTATCCACGAGCAGTACTTC. It encodes CASSLSGSAGTSFIHEQYF.

With respect to this clone: A junction end diverges from the germline sequence, so it may reflect a read error. The chain joins TRBV20-1 to TRBJ2-4; D gene uncertain. Germline CDR1 and CDR2: DFQATT and SNEGSKA (reference sequence). The CDR3 is 11 residues long. The CDR3 nucleotides are TGCAGTGCTAGAGCCGAAAACATTCAGTACTTC. Translation gives CSARAENIQYF.

The chain uses TRBV19 and TRBJ2-2; 9 positions agree with TRBD2. CDR3 length: 16 residues. J gave up 2 bases and V 3 bases, and 4 bases lay outside the gene matches. Germline CDR1 reads LNHDA; CDR2 reads SQIVND (reference sequence). This chain's CDR3 is CASSILSGGNTGELFF. The CDR3 region has the DNA TGTGCCAGTAGTATCCTTAGCGGGGGAAACACCGGGGAGCTGTTTTTT.

This chain links TRBV9 with TRBJ2-7; perhaps TRBD2 as D (5 bases). Germline assignment: CDR1 SGDLS and CDR2 YYNGEE. The CDR3 runs 16 residues. The V gene lost 0 bases and the J gene lost 6 bases, with 19 bases spanning the gap. The CDR3 region has the DNA TGTGCCAGCAGCGTAGGATCGCTAGCTAATGAAGGCGAGCAGTACTTC. The encoded protein is CASSVGSLANEGEQYF.

V is TRBV12-3 or TRBV12-4 and J is TRBJ1-4; D gene ambiguous. Trimming cost V 3 bases and J 7 bases, with 3 bases left between them. The CDR3 has 11 amino acids. The CDR3 coding sequence is TGTGCCAGCAGTTTCCGTGAAAAACTGTTTTTT. It encodes CASSFREKLFF.